The T cell receptor (beta chain) described here comes from a study of CD8+ T cells in alopecia areata. About the study: Recipients were approximately 7-11-week-old female C3H/HeJ mice grafted with skin from 6-12-month-old C3H/HeJ donors with spontaneous alopecia.

J was trimmed by 6 bases and V by 0 bases; bases with no gene match: 3. The CDR3 sequence is 15 residues long. The V gene's germline CDR1 is NSHNY and CDR2 SYGAGN. Extracted RNA was reverse transcribed into cDNA, the sequencing template. TCRdb keeps only in-frame clones here, not all; method: immunoSEQ multiplex PCR. The repertoire shows about 110,000 clones, none seen only once; the top ten take around 20%. This clone has only a few counts. Its antigen is currently unknown. Gene names are the mouse ones. The read halts 4 residues ahead of the CDR3 end, with the missing end drawn from the germline J gene. Findings and limits, study-wide: Alphabeta T cells residing in normal skin are also sequenced in scalp samples. Whereas mice showed it more clearly, TCR sharing across patients was murkier, possibly because of HLA. Elevated clonality characterized lesional scalp relative to normal scalp, particularly in alopecia totalis/universalis.

The origin of this receptor is a C3H/HeJ mouse with alopecia areata. This line is of MHC haplotype H2-k. The rearrangement uses TRBV13-1 and TRBJ2-1; 10 bases map to TRBD1. The sample taken for sequencing was lesional skin. CDR3: CASSDAGQGFAEQFF. CDR3 DNA, as far as it was read: TGTGCCAGCAGTGATGCGGGACAGGGGTTTGCT.